The TCR beta chain described here comes from a study of OX40 agonist ivuxolimab in advanced cancers. About the study: The patients received ivuxolimab by intravenous route every 2 weeks at 0.01 to 10 mg/kg.

The CDR3 has 17 amino acids. The V gene lost 1 base and the J gene lost 1 base, with 16 bases spanning the gap. Germline CDR1 is MGHRA and CDR2 is YSYEKL. Some clones are missing from TCRdb's copy, which holds only in-frame ones; the method was immunoSEQ multiplex PCR. The sample contains tens of thousands of clones, around nine tenths of which appear only once. This clone was picked up a small number of times. The antigen remains undetermined. Study-level results: On average, a greater number of expanded clones characterised CD8+ T cells relative to CD4+.

Systemic immunosuppression or a history of autoimmune disease excluded patients. This specimen consisted of CD4+ or CD8+ T cells sorted from blood, obtained in a trial of the OX40 agonist ivuxolimab. The clonotype originates from an adult with an advanced solid tumor such as melanoma, head and neck, liver or kidney cancer. The chain uses TRBV4-1 and TRBJ1-1; D is possibly TRBD1 (6 bases). CDR3 sequence (DNA): TGCGCCAGCAGCCAAGTGGGACGCGGGGACAAGAACACTGAAGCTTTCTTT. Translated, it gives CASSQVGRGDKNTEAFF.